Listed below are T cell receptor beta chains from one sample, sequenced in a study of cytomegalovirus exposure and HLA in healthy donors. TCRdb's copy holds only in-frame clones and misses some; the assay was immunoSEQ multiplex PCR. The sample holds more than 100,000 clones; about 78% are singletons and the top ten take about 7.8%. Sequencing input: PBMCs. These receptors were taken from a middle-aged woman in good health and CMV-seropositive. Both conserved end residues are part of each CDR3. D genes are given only for firm matches. Expanded clones are given a class, and other clones once, few, many or no size at all.

d_gene	abundance	v_gene	j_gene	CDR3aa	CDR3nt
.	once	TRBV7-6	TRBJ1-2	CASRARGEGDGYTF	TGTGCCAGCAGAGCCAGGGGTGAAGGCGATGGCTACACCTTC
TRBD1	.	TRBV14	TRBJ1-6	CASSHHPGQGARTYNSPLHF	TGTGCCAGCAGCCACCACCCGGGACAGGGGGCACGCACCTATAATTCACCCCTCCACTTT
TRBD1	.	TRBV5-4	TRBJ1-2	CASSHEGQGIYGYTF	TGTGCCAGCAGCCACGAGGGACAGGGGATATATGGCTACACCTTC
TRBD2	few	TRBV5-1	TRBJ2-7	CASSRGGSADSQQYF	TGCGCCAGCAGCCGGGGAGGGTCGGCCGACTCCCAGCAGTACTTC
.	few	TRBV5-1	TRBJ1-4	CASSLGSGDHEKLFF	TGCGCCAGCAGCTTGGGGTCGGGGGATCATGAAAAACTGTTTTTT
.	.	TRBV5-1	TRBJ2-3	CASSLETPDTQYF	TGCGCCAGCAGCTTGGAGACACCTGATACGCAGTATTTT
TRBD1	few	TRBV29-1	TRBJ1-2	CSVAPGQGGIGYGYTF	TGCAGCGTCGCGCCGGGACAGGGCGGAATCGGCTATGGCTACACCTTC
TRBD1	few	TRBV5-1	TRBJ1-1	CASSLDRGTTEAFF	TGCGCCAGCAGCTTGGACAGGGGAACGACTGAAGCTTTCTTT
.	.	TRBV25-1	TRBJ1-6	CASSDPRGGSYNSPLHF	TGTGCCAGCAGCGATCCAAGGGGGGGCTCCTATAATTCACCCCTCCACTTT
TRBD1	.	TRBV10-3	TRBJ2-2	CAISARQGAPGELFF	TGTGCCATCAGTGCCCGCCAGGGGGCCCCCGGGGAGCTGTTTTTT
TRBD1	.	TRBV6-1	TRBJ2-7	CASIRTGYEQYF	TGTGCCAGCATCCGGACAGGCTACGAGCAGTACTTC
.	.	TRBV11-2	TRBJ1-1	CASSFEGVGAFF	TGTGCCAGCAGCTTCGAGGGGGTTGGAGCTTTCTTT
.	.	TRBV6-1	TRBJ1-2	CASSGRWGDGYTF	TGTGCCAGCAGTGGGCGATGGGGGGATGGCTACACCTTC
TRBD1	.	TRBV5-1	TRBJ2-7	CASSFRGTGVRREQYF	TGCGCCAGCAGCTTTAGAGGGACAGGGGTTCGTCGCGAGCAGTACTTC
TRBD2	.	TRBV29-1	TRBJ2-1	CSVETAGGLSEQFF	TGCAGCGTTGAGACAGCGGGGGGGCTGAGTGAGCAGTTCTTC
TRBD1	.	TRBV2	TRBJ1-2	CASSVVPTGNYGYTF	TGTGCCAGCAGTGTCGTTCCGACAGGGAACTATGGCTACACCTTC
.	.	TRBV7-8	TRBJ2-3	CASSLLAAVRTDTQYF	TGTGCCAGCAGCTTATTGGCTGCCGTCCGCACAGATACGCAGTATTTT
TRBD1	few	TRBV6-6	TRBJ2-7	CASRGQGPYEQYF	TGTGCCAGCAGGGGACAGGGCCCCTACGAGCAGTACTTC
.	.	TRBV7-6	TRBJ1-4	CASSLAAMGVNEKLFF	TGTGCCAGCAGCTTAGCCGCGATGGGCGTCAATGAAAAACTGTTTTTT
.	.	TRBV7-2	TRBJ2-7	CASSFGQIYEQYF	TGTGCCAGCAGCTTCGGACAGATCTACGAGCAGTACTTC
TRBD1	.	TRBV13	TRBJ2-7	CASSLGQGREQYF	TGTGCCAGCAGCTTGGGACAGGGGAGAGAGCAGTACTTC
.	.	TRBV6-4	TRBJ2-1	CASSDGGANEQFF	TGTGCCAGCAGTGACGGGGGGGCCAATGAGCAGTTCTTC
.	.	TRBV6-5	TRBJ1-3	CASSYQEGSGNTIYF	TGTGCCAGCAGTTACCAGGAAGGCTCTGGAAACACCATATATTTT
.	once	TRBV6-1	TRBJ1-5	CASSEFPLNQPQHF	TGTGCCAGCAGTGAATTTCCTCTGAATCAGCCCCAGCATTTT
.	.	TRBV4-3	TRBJ1-1	CASSQDSGLGLYEAFF	TGCGCCAGCAGCCAAGATTCAGGATTGGGCCTCTATGAAGCTTTCTTT
TRBD2	.	TRBV5-1	TRBJ2-3	CASSPGTIKDTQYF	TGCGCCAGCAGCCCGGGGACTATCAAAGATACGCAGTATTTT
TRBD2	.	TRBV5-1	TRBJ2-3	CASSGTSGGADTQYF	TGCGCCAGCAGCGGGACTAGCGGGGGGGCCGATACGCAGTATTTT
.	.	TRBV7-8	TRBJ1-4	CASSLGWGGSGEKLFF	TGTGCCAGCAGCTTAGGGTGGGGGGGGAGTGGTGAAAAACTGTTTTTT
TRBD2	.	TRBV6-5	TRBJ2-7	CASSGLAGGTYEQYF	TGTGCCAGCAGCGGACTAGCGGGGGGGACCTACGAGCAGTACTTC
TRBD1	.	TRBV6-5	TRBJ2-7	CATNPGQGTDEQYF	TGTGCCACAAACCCGGGACAGGGCACAGACGAGCAGTACTTC
.	.	TRBV6-1	TRBJ1-2	CASNRERANYGYTF	TGTGCCAGCAATCGGGAGAGGGCTAACTATGGCTACACCTTC
.	.	TRBV7-9	TRBJ2-7	CASSAVSSYEQYF	TGTGCCAGCAGCGCCGTGAGCTCCTACGAGCAGTACTTC
TRBD2	few	TRBV6-5	TRBJ2-7	CASSGLAGASYEQYF	TGTGCCAGCAGTGGACTAGCGGGGGCCTCCTACGAGCAGTACTTC
TRBD1	.	TRBV6-5	TRBJ1-5	CASSYRTGAQPQHF	TGTGCCAGCAGTTACAGGACAGGGGCTCAGCCCCAGCATTTT
.	.	TRBV29-1	TRBJ1-5	CSVVAGKDSNQPQHF	TGCAGCGTCGTTGCAGGGAAGGATAGCAATCAGCCCCAGCATTTT
TRBD1	once	TRBV4-1	TRBJ2-6	CASSQGQGAGANVLTF	TGCGCCAGCAGCCAAGGACAGGGTGCCGGGGCCAACGTCCTGACTTTC
.	.	TRBV7-6	TRBJ1-1	CASSFSVIGEAFF	TGTGCCAGCAGCTTTTCGGTGATCGGTGAAGCTTTCTTT
.	.	TRBV12-5	TRBJ2-2	CASGLLEAGELFF	TGTGCTAGTGGTTTGCTTGAGGCCGGGGAGCTGTTTTTT
TRBD1	.	TRBV2	TRBJ1-1	CATYRGTEAFF	TGTGCCACTTACAGGGGAACTGAAGCTTTCTTT
TRBD1	.	TRBV7-6	TRBJ2-5	CASSLGTEGAKETQYF	TGTGCCAGCAGCTTAGGAACCGAGGGGGCTAAAGAGACCCAGTACTTC
TRBD1	.	TRBV5-5	TRBJ1-6	CASSPRDRVAPHYNSPLHF	TGTGCCAGCAGCCCCCGGGACAGGGTAGCCCCGCATTATAATTCACCCCTCCACTTT
.	.	TRBV11-3	TRBJ1-1	CASSSNTGSNTEAFF	TGTGCCAGCAGCTCGAATACAGGGTCGAACACTGAAGCTTTCTTT
TRBD2	.	TRBV7-2	TRBJ2-2	CASSLNAGVGTGELFF	TGTGCCAGCAGCTTAAACGCGGGGGTAGGCACCGGGGAGCTGTTTTTT
TRBD2	.	TRBV9	TRBJ2-5	CASSLRGTSGTQYF	TGTGCCAGCAGCCTCAGAGGGACTAGCGGGACCCAGTACTTC
TRBD1	.	TRBV7-9	TRBJ2-7	CASSLAGTGHYEQYF	TGTGCCAGCAGCTTAGCTGGGACAGGCCACTACGAGCAGTACTTC
.	.	TRBV28	TRBJ2-7	CASREGQGSYEQYF	TGTGCCAGCAGGGAGGGCCAGGGCTCCTACGAGCAGTACTTC
.	few	TRBV10-3	TRBJ1-3	CAISDRTGTSGNTIYF	TGTGCCATCAGTGACCGAACAGGAACTTCTGGAAACACCATATATTTT
TRBD2	few	TRBV5-4	TRBJ2-3	CASSLGSGAADTQYF	TGTGCCAGCAGCTTGGGTAGCGGGGCCGCAGATACGCAGTATTTT
.	.	TRBV6-4	TRBJ2-4	CASSDKAGEGNIQYF	TGTGCCAGCAGTGACAAAGCAGGGGAGGGTAACATTCAGTACTTC
.	few	TRBV27	TRBJ1-6	CASSFFNSPLHF	TGTGCCAGCAGTTTCTTTAATTCACCCCTCCACTTT